The 4 T cell receptor beta chains listed next were all sequenced from one sample in a study of T-cell memory formation after mild COVID-19. TCRdb fed the 5' RACE reads into MiXCR, producing one record per CDR3 protein. The table lists 250,000 to 350,000 distinct CDR3 sequences, approximately 15% of them singletons. The specimen was PBMCs or a T cell subset sorted from them (not recorded which). All receptors derive from a man aged 18-30 years who had mild COVID-19 (a few samples of this study predate the infection). Cell type and time point are not known.

This clonotype was observed a few times. The chain uses TRBV12-3 or TRBV12-4 and TRBJ2-7; D is unclear. The V end was cut by 6 bases, the J end by 0 bases, with 15 bases between. The CDR3 totals 15 residues. Written as DNA, the CDR3 is TGTGCCAGCAGCCAGACCCGTGTCATCTCCTACGAGCAGTACTTC. Protein sequence: CASSQTRVISYEQYF.

The chain has TRBV5-1 and TRBJ2-7, with D uncertain. The CDR3 runs to 13 residues. The V gene lost 5 bases and the J gene lost 2 bases, with 11 bases spanning the gap. Germline CDR1 and CDR2: SGHRS and YFSETQ. The CDR3 region is CASRELGAYEQYF. CDR3 nucleotides: TGCGCCAGCAGGGAGTTAGGAGCCTACGAGCAGTACTTC. Filled out from reference TRBV5-1 and TRBJ2-7, the complete variable domain reads KAGVTQTPRYLIKTRGQQVTLSCSPISGHRSVSWYQQTPGQGLQFLFEYFSETQRNKGNFPGRFSGRQFSNSRSEMNVSTLELGDSALYLCASRELGAYEQYFGPGTRLTVT.

This clonotype was recorded a few times. The chain employs TRBV12-3 or TRBV12-4 and TRBJ2-1; D may be TRBD1 or TRBD2 (7 bases each). This CDR3 comprises 19 residues. V was cut by 6 bases and J by 7 bases, with 31 bases left in between. CDR3 loop: CASSRLYQGGPALFNEQFF. CDR3 DNA: TGTGCCAGCAGCCGCCTTTATCAGGGGGGGCCAGCCTTGTTTAATGAGCAGTTCTTC.

In its sample, this clonotype was seen a few times. This chain joins TRBV20-1 and TRBJ1-1, with D perhaps TRBD1 (6 bases). Trimming took 5 bases from V and 4 from J, leaving 14 bases between them. The CDR3 totals 13 residues. The germline V gene has CDR1 DFQATT and CDR2 SNEGSKA (reference sequence). The CDR3 bases are TGCAGTGCTCCAGGGGCGGGGGCCACTGAAGCTTTCTTT. It translates to CSAPGAGATEAFF.